The 26 T cell receptor beta chains below all came from one sample that was sequenced in a study of T cell responses to AZD1222 COVID-19 vaccine. Data came from immunoSEQ multiplex PCR; TCRdb stores just in-frame clones and leaves some out. Of about 150,000 clones listed, about 88% are singletons. The sequencing used peripheral blood, collected on day 0 of AZD1222 vaccination. The receptors stem from an adult in good health.

This chain uses TRBV29-1 with TRBJ1-5; weak D call: TRBD1 (5 bases). The germline CDR1 and CDR2 sequences are SQVTM and ANQGSEA. Between the trimmed V and J ends, which lost 6 bases and 2 bases, there was a span of 14 bases. The CDR3 covers 14 residues. For the CDR3, the DNA is TGCAGCGTGTCAGAAGCGGGGGGCAATCAGCCCCAGCATTTT. This encodes CSVSEAGGNQPQHF.

The gene calls are TRBV7-2 and TRBJ2-2; 7 bases line up with TRBD2. Trimming cost V 1 base and J 3 bases; bases outside gene matches: 5. Per the germline V gene, CDR1 is SGHTA and CDR2 is FQGNSA. The CDR3 is 16 amino acids. CDR3 DNA sequence: TGTGCCAGCAGCTTAGGGCCGGGGGGAGACACCGGGGAGCTGTTTTTT. Its protein product is CASSLGPGGDTGELFF.

This clone was seen only once. J is TRBJ2-7 and V is TRBV10-3, with 8 nucleotides matching TRBD2. Per germline, CDR1 ENHRY and CDR2 SYGVKD. This CDR3 is 14 amino acids long. J lost 4 bases, V lost 2 bases, and 4 bases had no gene match. The chain's CDR3 is CAISEVGGAYEQYF. The DNA for the CDR3 is TGTGCCATCAGTGAGGTCGGGGGGGCTTACGAGCAGTACTTC.

The chain combines TRBV7-8 with TRBJ1-4, with TRBD1 matching 8 bases. CDR1 and CDR2 from the germline V gene are SGHVS and FQNEAQ. Trimming took 5 bases from V and 7 from J; bases not matched to a gene: 15. The CDR3 length is 17 residues. CDR3 in DNA: TGTGCCAGCAGCACAAGATCCCCGGGACAGGTTGCTGAAAAACTGTTTTTT. It specifies CASSTRSPGQVAEKLFF.

V and J are TRBV3-1 (or the pseudogene TRBV3-2) and TRBJ1-2, with a possible D match to TRBD1 (5 bases). Trimming took 0 bases from V and 1 from J, leaving 12 bases between them. Germline assignment: CDR1 LGHDT and CDR2 YNNKEL (reference sequence). This CDR3 spans 16 amino acids. The DNA for the CDR3 is TGTGCCAGCAGCCAAGATAGACAGAGAAATAACTATGGCTACACCTTC. Amino acid sequence: CASSQDRQRNNYGYTF.

This clone was counted a single time. The CDR3 is CASSETGGNEKLFF. The CDR3 bases are TGTGCCAGCAGCGAAACAGGGGGAAATGAAAAACTGTTTTTT. The chain is built from TRBV7-9 and TRBJ1-4, with TRBD1 matching 8 bases. V gave up 5 bases and J gave up 5 bases; unmatched junction bases: 4. The CDR3 has 14 amino acids. Looked up from germline, CDR1 is SEHNR and CDR2 is FQNEAQ (reference sequence).

The V call is TRBV29-1, the J call TRBJ1-2, with D possibly being TRBD1 (6 bases). The CDR3 has 12 residues. V gave up 5 bases and J gave up 4 bases, with 11 bases separating them. CDR1 is SQVTM and CDR2 is ANQGSEA in the germline V gene. This CDR3 reads CSVTGGSYGYTF. CDR3 DNA sequence: TGCAGCGTTACCGGGGGCAGCTATGGCTACACCTTC.

The chain is built from TRBV3-1 (or the pseudogene TRBV3-2) and TRBJ1-6; TRBD1 agrees at 7 bases. Per the germline V gene, CDR1 is LGHDT and CDR2 is YNNKEL (reference sequence). The length of the CDR3 is 16 residues. V trimming: 4 bases; J trimming: 7 bases; junction bases outside the gene matches: 10. CDR3 sequence (DNA): TGTGCCAGCAGCCCGACAGGGTCGTTTAGAAATTCACCCCTCCACTTT. Translated, it gives CASSPTGSFRNSPLHF.

V usage is TRBV4-3 and J usage is TRBJ1-2; D remains unclear. Trimming left V 0 bases short and J 0 bases short, with 8 bases between. This CDR3 is 15 amino acids long. In germline, CDR1 is LGHNA, CDR2 YSLEER. The CDR3 spells CASSQDFGANYGYTF. In nucleotides, the CDR3 is TGCGCCAGCAGCCAAGATTTCGGAGCTAACTATGGCTACACCTTC.

The chain uses TRBV6-5 and TRBJ1-1; D is uncertain. The V gene lost 2 bases and the J gene lost 0 bases, with 7 bases spanning the gap. The CDR3 runs to 14 residues. The germline gives CDR1 MNHEY, CDR2 SVGAGI. In DNA form, the CDR3 reads TGTGCCAGCAGTTACGGGGATTTGAACACTGAAGCTTTCTTT. Its translation is CASSYGDLNTEAFF.

This chain links TRBV5-4 with TRBJ1-1, with D possibly matching TRBD1 (6 bases). V was shortened by 4 bases and J by 4 bases, with 11 bases between the two germline ends. The CDR3 sequence is 13 residues long. The germline gives CDR1 SGHNT, CDR2 YYREEE (reference sequence). CDR3: CASSPGAPTEAFF. CDR3 bases: TGTGCCAGCAGCCCGGGGGCCCCCACTGAAGCTTTCTTT.

The sample holds one count of this clone. The V gene is TRBV5-6, the J gene TRBJ2-7; D is uncertain. Germline V gene lookup returns CDR1 SGHDT and CDR2 YYEEEE. This CDR3 is 16 amino acids long. Between the trimmed V and J ends, which lost 4 bases and 0 bases, there was a span of 17 bases. Here the CDR3 DNA reads TGTGCCAGCAGCAACCAGAGACGGGCAGCCTCCTACGAGCAGTACTTC. It specifies CASSNQRRAASYEQYF. Full variable domain (missing parts from reference TRBV5-6 and TRBJ2-7): DAGVTQSPTHLIKTRGQQVTLRCSPKSGHDTVSWYQQALGQGPQFIFQYYEEEERQRGNFPDRFSGHQFPNYSSELNVNALLLGDSALYLCASSNQRRAASYEQYFGPGTRLTVT.

This chain uses TRBV28 with TRBJ1-5; no reliable D call. Germline V gene sequence: CDR1 MDHEN, CDR2 SYDVKM. The CDR3 consists of 15 residues. The V end lost 5 bases, the J end lost 9 bases, and 20 bases lay between the germline ends. In DNA, the CDR3 is TGTGCCAGCAGTCAAGAAGAGTCCCTTGGCGCGCCCCAGCATTTT. This gives the protein CASSQEESLGAPQHF. Combining the CDR3 with reference TRBV28 and TRBJ1-5 gives the whole variable domain DVKVTQSSRYLVKRTGEKVFLECVQDMDHENMFWYRQDPGLGLRLIYFSYDVKMKEKGDIPEGYSVSREKKERFSLILESASTNQTSMYLCASSQEESLGAPQHFGDGTRLSIL.

As DNA, the CDR3 is TGTGCCAGCAGTACTGAGATGGACAGGATTAATGAAAAACTGTTTTTT. Residues: CASSTEMDRINEKLFF. The V and J genes are TRBV6-6 and TRBJ1-4, with 7 bases matching TRBD1. The CDR3 contains 16 residues. The germline V gene has CDR1 MNHNY and CDR2 SVGAGI (reference sequence). V lost 5 bases to trimming and J lost 4 bases; unmatched junction nucleotides: 10.

This clone came up once. Written as DNA, the CDR3 is TGTGCCAGTAGTATGGGGACAGCTTATGGCTACACCTTC. Its protein product is CASSMGTAYGYTF. This sequence joins TRBV19 and TRBJ1-2, with TRBD1 identical over 7 bases. The CDR3 sequence is 13 residues long. The J segment lost 5 bases and the V segment lost 3 bases, leaving 3 bases of the junction unmatched. CDR1 is LNHDA and CDR2 is SQIVND in the germline V gene (reference sequence). Looking up the rest from reference TRBV19 and TRBJ1-2 gives the full variable domain: DGGITQSPKYLFRKEGQNVTLSCEQNLNHDAMYWYRQDPGQGLRLIYYSQIVNDFQKGDIAEGYSVSREKKESFPLTVTSAQKNPTAFYLCASSMGTAYGYTFGSGTRLTVV.

Concerning this clone itself: At one end, the junction sequence differs from germline, possibly due to a read error. This chain links TRBV6-2 or TRBV6-3 with TRBJ1-1; perhaps TRBD1 as D (6 bases). The CDR3 has 15 amino acids. Germline CDR1 and CDR2: MNHEY and SVGEGT. The CDR3 nucleotides are TGTGCCAGCAGTAACTCCGGGGGGCCGAGGACTGAAGCTTTCTTT. Translated: CASSNSGGPRTEAFF.

V is TRBV21-1 and J is TRBJ1-2. TRBV21-1 is given as a pseudogene. The CDR3 totals 19 residues. CDR3 nucleotide sequence: TGTGCCAGCAGCAAGCCCTGGAGGGACCGACCAAGAGCTAACTATGGCTACACCTTC. Its protein is CASSKPWRDRPRANYGYTF.

The chain is built from TRBV4-3 and TRBJ1-1; weak D call: TRBD1 (6 bases). CDR1 and CDR2 from the germline V gene are LGHNA and YSLEER. The V and J ends lost 4 bases and 2 bases respectively, with 11 bases between them. This CDR3 spans 14 amino acids. DNA for the CDR3: TGCGCCAGCAGCCTAACAGGGTCTAACACTGAAGCTTTCTTT. This codes for CASSLTGSNTEAFF.

The V gene is TRBV5-1, the J gene TRBJ1-1, with D unclear. CDR3 size: 15 residues. Germline CDR1 is SGHRS and CDR2 is YFSETQ. V was trimmed by 0 bases and J by 2 bases, leaving 11 bases between them. The CDR3 DNA sequence: TGCGCCAGCAGCTTGGAGGCAACTAGCAACACTGAAGCTTTCTTT. It codes for CASSLEATSNTEAFF.

V and J are TRBV10-3 and TRBJ1-1, with D possibly TRBD1 on 6 matching bases. The V and J ends lost 4 bases and 1 base respectively, with 13 bases between them. Germline V CDR1 and CDR2: ENHRY, SYGVKD. The CDR3 runs to 15 residues. CDR3 DNA: TGTGCCATCAGTGCACGAGGGGGTGCGAACACTGAAGCTTTCTTT. The encoded protein is CAISARGGANTEAFF.

Only one count was recorded for this clone. The V call is TRBV5-1, the J call TRBJ1-6, with no clear D. The CDR3 totals 14 residues. CDR1 is SGHRS and CDR2 is YFSETQ in the germline V gene. The V gene lost 3 bases and the J gene lost 8 bases, with 12 bases spanning the gap. The CDR3 DNA sequence: TGCGCCAGCAGCTGGGGTATTAAGGATTCACCCCTCCACTTT. Its translation: CASSWGIKDSPLHF.

This sequence joins TRBV6-5 and TRBJ2-7; D unresolved. CDR1 is MNHEY, CDR2 SVGAGI, per germline. Trimming took off 8 bases at V and 3 bases at J, with 8 bases between the two ends. The CDR3 spans 11 residues. Written as DNA, the CDR3 is TGTGCCAGCGGCCACAGCTACGAGCAGTACTTC. Translated: CASGHSYEQYF.

The chain joins TRBV2 to TRBJ2-4; 13 positions match TRBD2. The CDR3 has 18 residues. Trimming cost V 3 bases and J 0 bases; bases outside gene matches: 5. The germline gives CDR1 SNHLY, CDR2 FYNNEI. The CDR3 is CASSEGLAGLIAKNIQYF. The DNA of the CDR3 is TGTGCCAGCAGTGAGGGACTAGCGGGGCTAATAGCCAAAAACATTCAGTACTTC. Filled out from reference TRBV2 and TRBJ2-4, the complete variable domain reads EPEVTQTPSHQVTQMGQEVILRCVPISNHLYFYWYRQILGQKVEFLVSFYNNEISEKSEIFDDQFSVERPDGSNFTLKIRSTKLEDSAMYFCASSEGLAGLIAKNIQYFGAGTRLSVL.

The chain carries TRBV19 and TRBJ2-7; D is perhaps TRBD1 (5 bases). Germline V gives CDR1 LNHDA, CDR2 SQIVND (reference sequence). Trimming removed 4 bases at V and 7 bases at J, with 14 bases between. The CDR3 contains 13 residues. The CDR3 here is CASSKDILGEQYF. The CDR3 DNA sequence: TGTGCCAGTAGTAAGGACATCCTCGGAGAGCAGTACTTC.

This chain uses TRBV18 with TRBJ1-2; tentatively, D is TRBD1 (5 bases). This CDR3 spans 16 amino acids. Germline V lookup: CDR1 KGHSH, CDR2 LQKENI. V gave up 0 bases and J gave up 1 base, with 12 bases separating them. The CDR3 bases are TGTGCCAGCTCACCACCGGGGCCTACCGTTAACTATGGCTACACCTTC. Translated: CASSPPGPTVNYGYTF. Combining the CDR3 with reference TRBV18 and TRBJ1-2 gives the whole variable domain NAGVMQNPRHLVRRRGQEARLRCSPMKGHSHVYWYRQLPEEGLKFMVYLQKENIIDESGMPKERFSAEFPKEGPSILRIQQVVRGDSAAYFCASSPPGPTVNYGYTFGSGTRLTVV.

The chain is built from TRBV18 and TRBJ1-1; D is uncertain. CDR1 and CDR2 (germline): KGHSH, LQKENI. The CDR3 is 14 residues long. The V end lost 5 bases, the J end lost 1 base, and 11 bases lay between the germline ends. This CDR3 reads CASSANGENTEAFF. CDR3 DNA: TGTGCCAGCTCAGCTAACGGGGAGAACACTGAAGCTTTCTTT. The variable domain in full, completed from reference TRBV18 and TRBJ1-1, reads NAGVMQNPRHLVRRRGQEARLRCSPMKGHSHVYWYRQLPEEGLKFMVYLQKENIIDESGMPKERFSAEFPKEGPSILRIQQVVRGDSAAYFCASSANGENTEAFFGQGTRLTVV.